A selection of T cell receptor beta chains follows, all from one sample in a study of shared clonotypes between healthy human individuals. Measured with immunoSEQ multiplex PCR; TCRdb has only the in-frame clones, and not every one. The sample has 1.5 million to 2.5 million clones, about 95% seen once. What was sequenced was naive CD8+ T cells sorted from blood. These receptors all stem from a man between 18 and 29 years old in good health. Both conserved end residues are part of each CDR3. A D gene is named only where the DNA matches it firmly. A clone size is listed for some rows: how often the clone was seen (once, few, many), or a class if it is expanded.

TRBV9,NA,TRBJ1-1,NA,TGTGCCAGCAGCGTAGAAGAGGGAATGAACACTGAAGCTTTCTTT,CASSVEEGMNTEAFF
TRBV5-6,NA,TRBJ2-5,NA,TGTGCCAGCAGCTTGTGGGGGTGGCGGGTCCCTCAAGAGACCCAGTACTTC,CASSLWGWRVPQETQYF
TRBV28,NA,TRBJ1-1,NA,TGTGCCAGCAGTTTAGGTGACACTGAAGCTTTCTTT,CASSLGDTEAFF
TRBV30,NA,TRBJ2-5,once,TGTGCCTGGAGCCTAGGGGCTGGAGGGGAAGAGACCCAGTACTTC,CAWSLGAGGEETQYF
TRBV11-3,NA,TRBJ2-2,NA,TGTGCCAGCAGTCAAGACAGGGGAGGGACCGGGGAGCTGTTTTTT,CASSQDRGGTGELFF
TRBV5-6,NA,TRBJ2-7,NA,TGTGCCAGCAGCTTGTCGGCGCACGGGGACTACGAGCAGTACTTC,CASSLSAHGDYEQYF
TRBV19,NA,TRBJ2-7,NA,TGTGCCAGTAGTCCGGGGATGGGCTACGAGCAGTACTTC,CASSPGMGYEQYF
TRBV13,NA,TRBJ2-5,NA,TGTGCCAGCAGCTTAGTGACTGAACAAGAGACCCAGTACTTC,CASSLVTEQETQYF
TRBV2,NA,TRBJ2-1,once,TGTGCCAGCGACCTGGGATCGGGTGAGCAGTTCTTC,CASDLGSGEQFF
TRBV6-1,NA,TRBJ2-7,NA,TGTGCCAGCATAAGGACCCACCTACCCTACGAGCAGTACTTC,CASIRTHLPYEQYF
TRBV4-1,TRBD2,TRBJ2-7,NA,TGCGCCAGCAGTCTATTCCTTAGCGGGAGCGGCTACGAGCAGTACTTC,CASSLFLSGSGYEQYF
TRBV28,NA,TRBJ2-5,NA,TGTGCCACCCGGCCAGACCAAGAGACCCAGTACTTC,CATRPDQETQYF
TRBV11-2,NA,TRBJ1-5,few,TGTGCCAGCAGCTTAGACGGGGGTGATCAGCCCCAGCATTTT,CASSLDGGDQPQHF
TRBV6-6,NA,TRBJ1-1,NA,TGTGCCAGCAGTTACTCGACGGTAAGAGGGGACACTGAAGCTTTCTTT,CASSYSTVRGDTEAFF
TRBV5-1,NA,TRBJ2-1,NA,TGCGCCAGCAGCCTTTTGCGCGGGAATGAGCAGTTCTTC,CASSLLRGNEQFF
TRBV6-6,NA,TRBJ1-5,NA,TGTGCCAGCGTCGGGGAGGGTATTCAGCCCCAGCATTTT,CASVGEGIQPQHF
TRBV10-2,NA,TRBJ1-5,once,TGCGCCAGCAGTGAGGCGGGGGCGATCAATCAGCCCCAGCATTTT,CASSEAGAINQPQHF
TRBV6-1,NA,TRBJ1-2,NA,TGTGCCAGCAGTGAAGGTGTCAGGGACCCCAGCTATGGCTACACCTTC,CASSEGVRDPSYGYTF
TRBV9,NA,TRBJ1-1,NA,TGTGCCAGCAGCGTAGCTGGAGTGAACACTGAAGCTTTCTTT,CASSVAGVNTEAFF
TRBV6-6,NA,TRBJ1-4,NA,TGTGCCAGCAGTTGGACATCAACTAATGAAAAACTGTTTTTT,CASSWTSTNEKLFF
TRBV27,NA,TRBJ2-1,NA,TGTGCCAGCCCCTCGGACCGACGCTCTAGGGGCAATGAGCAGTTCTTC,CASPSDRRSRGNEQFF
TRBV27,NA,TRBJ1-4,NA,TGTGCCAGCAGTTTATCAGGGGGAACTAATGAAAAACTGTTTTTT,CASSLSGGTNEKLFF